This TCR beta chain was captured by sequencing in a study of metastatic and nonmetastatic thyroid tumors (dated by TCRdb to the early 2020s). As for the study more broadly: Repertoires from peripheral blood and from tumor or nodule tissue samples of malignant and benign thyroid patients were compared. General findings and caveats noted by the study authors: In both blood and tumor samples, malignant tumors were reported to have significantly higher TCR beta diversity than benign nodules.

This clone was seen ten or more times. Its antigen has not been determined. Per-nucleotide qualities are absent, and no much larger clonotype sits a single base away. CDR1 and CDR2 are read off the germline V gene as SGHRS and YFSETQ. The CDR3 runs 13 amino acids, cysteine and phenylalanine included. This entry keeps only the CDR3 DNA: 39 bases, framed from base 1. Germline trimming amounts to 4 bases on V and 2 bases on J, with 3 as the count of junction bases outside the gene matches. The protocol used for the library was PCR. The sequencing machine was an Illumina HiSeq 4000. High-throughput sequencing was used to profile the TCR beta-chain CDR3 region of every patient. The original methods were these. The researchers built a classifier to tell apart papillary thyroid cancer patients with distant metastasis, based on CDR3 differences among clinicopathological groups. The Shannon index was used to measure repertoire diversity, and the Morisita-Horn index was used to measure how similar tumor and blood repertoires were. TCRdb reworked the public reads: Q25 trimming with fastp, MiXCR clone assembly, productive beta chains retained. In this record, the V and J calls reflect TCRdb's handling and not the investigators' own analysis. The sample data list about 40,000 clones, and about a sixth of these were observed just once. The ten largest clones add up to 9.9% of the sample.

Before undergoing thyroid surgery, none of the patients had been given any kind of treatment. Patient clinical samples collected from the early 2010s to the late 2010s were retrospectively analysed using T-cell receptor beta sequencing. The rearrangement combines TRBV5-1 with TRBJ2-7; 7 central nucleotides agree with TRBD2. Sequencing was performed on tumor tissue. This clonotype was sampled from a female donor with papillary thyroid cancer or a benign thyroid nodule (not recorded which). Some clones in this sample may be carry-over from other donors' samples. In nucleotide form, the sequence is TGCGCCAGCAGCCCGGGGACTACCTACGAGCAGTACTTC. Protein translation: CASSPGTTYEQYF.